This section outlines one T cell receptor (beta chain) sequence together with its context. Its antigen is unknown. Profiled with immunoSEQ multiplex PCR; TCRdb holds only in-frame clones, not every one. The sample includes fewer than 200,000 clones, roughly 96% of them seen just once. CDR1 and CDR2 from the germline V gene are MGHRA and YSYEKL. Trimming left V 1 base short and J 1 base short, with 5 bases between. The CDR3 covers 13 residues. This specimen belongs to a study of cytomegalovirus exposure and HLA in healthy donors. Findings of the study overall: Some TCR beta chains (approximately 180 of them) were listed as cytomegalovirus-associated.

The receptor's source is a woman aged 18-29 years in good health and CMV-seronegative. The V and J genes are TRBV4-1 and TRBJ2-7; D unresolved. Source material: PBMCs. This CDR3 reads CASSQGGSYEQYF. The CDR3 nucleotides are TGCGCCAGCAGCCAAGGAGGATCCTACGAGCAGTACTTC.